This T cell receptor beta chain originates from a study of type 1 and type 2 diabetes patients. Turning to the study itself: The cohort mixed type 1 diabetes, type 2 diabetes and nondiabetic donors. CD4+ or CD8+ T cells were positively selected from PBMCs with microbeads. Notes on the study in general: Type 2 diabetes and control samples shared highly correlated V and J usage, averaging around 0.97. In type 2 diabetes, highly-expanded CD4+ clones took a median around 4.1% of reads.

The PCR template was genomic DNA. The TCR beta CDR3 region was amplified using 30 forward and 13 reverse primers. MiXCR, applied by TCRdb to the multiplex PCR reads, yields one record per CDR3 protein. Of approximately 260,000 distinct CDR3 sequences listed, around 47% were seen once; the top ten hold roughly an eighth. Notes on this clonotype: Its specificity is not known.

CDR3 size: 12 residues. The germline CDR1 and CDR2 sequences are MGHRA and YSYEKL. V was cut by 2 bases and J by 7 bases, with 5 bases left in between. The sequence was collected from a young man with type 2 diabetes. The specimen was peripheral blood mononuclear cells (PBMCs). This rearrangement joins TRBV4-1 to TRBJ1-4, with D unresolved. The CDR3 here is CASSQRTEKLFF. As DNA, the CDR3 is TGCGCCAGCAGCCAACGTACTGAAAAACTGTTTTTT.